One sample yielded the 17 T cell receptor beta chains listed below, sequenced in a study of control samples from healthy donors and cancer patients. The assay was immunoSEQ multiplex PCR, and TCRdb's table has in-frame clones only and misses some. The repertoire holds about 81,000 clones, with 90% to 95% as singletons. The specimen sequenced was blood. The receptors originated from a woman aged 18-30 years in good health.

V gene TRBV28 combines with J gene TRBJ1-6; D gene ambiguous. CDR1 and CDR2 from the germline V gene are MDHEN and SYDVKM. V lost 1 base, J lost 7 bases, and 11 bases lay in between. The CDR3 sequence is 15 residues long. Written as DNA, the CDR3 is TGTGCCAGCAGTTTATCCGCCCCCAAGAATTCACCCCTCCACTTT. Translated, it gives CASSLSAPKNSPLHF.

This sequence joins TRBV6-2 or TRBV6-3 and TRBJ2-1; 8 bases match TRBD2. Germline trimming cut 5 bases from V and 2 bases from J; bases unmatched to any gene: 8. This CDR3 is built from 16 residues. Germline V gives CDR1 MNHEY, CDR2 SVGEGT. CDR3 DNA sequence: TGTGCCAGCAGTGATGTCGGAGCGGGAGCCTACAATGAGCAGTTCTTC. Translation: CASSDVGAGAYNEQFF.

The CDR3 nucleotides are TGTGCCTGGAGTCTAGGTCAGCCCCAGCATTTT. Amino acid sequence: CAWSLGQPQHF. V gene TRBV30 combines with J gene TRBJ1-5, with unresolved D. CDR3 length equals 11 residues. The germline CDR1 and CDR2 sequences are GTSNPN and SVGIG (reference sequence). The V end lost 2 bases, the J end lost 6 bases, and 5 bases lay between the germline ends. The full variable domain, rest sourced from reference TRBV30 and TRBJ1-5, is SQTIHQWPATLVQPVGSPLSLECTVEGTSNPNLYWYRQAAGRGLQLLFYSVGIGQISSEVPQNLSASRPQDRQFILSSKKLLLSDSGFYLCAWSLGQPQHFGDGTRLSIL.

CDR3 sequence (DNA): TGCGCCAGCAGCCAAGATACGCTAGCGGGAGGGCCTAACGGGGAGCTGTTTTTT. This translates into CASSQDTLAGGPNGELFF. The chain uses TRBV4-3 and TRBJ2-2, with TRBD2 matching over 12 bases. The CDR3 totals 18 residues. V shed 0 bases and J 7 bases; nucleotides not matched to a gene: 9. CDR1 is LGHNA, CDR2 YSLEER, per germline.

The gene calls are TRBV6-5 and TRBJ1-2; D not certain. The V end lost 0 bases, the J end lost 2 bases, and 10 bases lay between the germline ends. Germline-derived CDR1 and CDR2 are MNHEY and SVGAGI. The CDR3 has 15 residues. CDR3: CASSYSYGENYGYTF. The CDR3 region has the DNA TGTGCCAGCAGTTACTCGTACGGAGAAAACTATGGCTACACCTTC.

V usage is TRBV7-7 and J usage is TRBJ1-4; TRBD1 agrees at 10 bases. The CDR3 contains 14 residues. V was clipped by 4 bases and J by 8 bases; unmatched bases: 4. Germline V gives CDR1 SSHAT, CDR2 FNYEAQ (reference sequence). The CDR3 nucleotides are TGTGCCAGCAGCTCAGGACAGGGGGACGAAAAACTGTTTTTT. Encoded protein: CASSSGQGDEKLFF. Looking up the rest from reference TRBV7-7 and TRBJ1-4 gives the full variable domain: GAGVSQSPRYKVTKRGQDVTLRCDPISSHATLYWYQQALGQGPEFLTYFNYEAQPDKSGLPSDRFSAERPEGSISTLTIQRTEQRDSAMYRCASSSGQGDEKLFFGSGTQLSVL.

The chain uses TRBV5-1 and TRBJ2-5; TRBD2 aligns across 13 bases. Unmatched junction bases numbered 7, after V lost 4 bases and J lost 4 bases. The CDR3 covers 16 residues. The V gene's germline CDR1 is SGHRS and CDR2 YFSETQ. The CDR3 nucleotides read TGCGCCAGCAGCAGGACTAGCGGGGGCTCCGGAGAGACCCAGTACTTC. It encodes CASSRTSGGSGETQYF.

This chain uses TRBV7-9 with TRBJ2-5; 9 bases align to TRBD1. Germline loops: CDR1 SEHNR, CDR2 FQNEAQ (reference sequence). The CDR3 sequence is 15 residues long. V dropped 5 bases and J dropped 5; count of bases not matched to a gene: 9. The CDR3 bases are TGTGCCAGCAGCCCTAGGACAGGGGATGAGGAGACCCAGTACTTC. Protein: CASSPRTGDEETQYF.

This sequence joins TRBV12-3 or TRBV12-4 and TRBJ1-1; 7 bases agree with TRBD1. The ends lost 6 bases at V and 4 bases at J; junction bases unmatched: 5. This CDR3 is 13 amino acids long. In DNA form, the CDR3 reads TGTGCCAGCAGACCTACAGGGGCCACTGAAGCTTTCTTT. Its translation: CASRPTGATEAFF.

This chain joins TRBV4-1 and TRBJ2-1; 9 bases agree with TRBD2. The CDR3 has 20 residues. Germline CDR1 reads MGHRA; CDR2 reads YSYEKL. Trimming took 0 bases from V and 0 from J; bases not matched to a gene: 12. The CDR3 protein is CASSQDMSGRTYDSYNEQFF. In DNA, the CDR3 is TGCGCCAGCAGCCAAGATATGAGCGGGAGGACCTATGACTCCTACAATGAGCAGTTCTTC.

The rearrangement joins TRBV10-3 to TRBJ1-2; D is possibly TRBD1 (5 bases). V lost 3 bases to trimming and J lost 7 bases, with 12 bases between them. This CDR3 has 13 amino acids. CDR1 and CDR2 from the germline V gene are ENHRY and SYGVKD. The CDR3 reads CAISEIGGFGYTF. The CDR3 coding sequence is TGTGCCATCAGTGAAATTGGGGGATTTGGCTACACCTTC.

This clone was seen just once. V is TRBV29-1 and J is TRBJ2-7; no clear D. The germline CDR1 and CDR2 sequences are SQVTM and ANQGSEA. Trimming shortened V by 1 base and J by 2 bases, and 12 bases separated the two germline ends. This CDR3 has 14 residues. DNA for the CDR3: TGCAGCGTTGAAGTAGGCACATTCCCCTACGAGCAGTACTTC. Protein: CSVEVGTFPYEQYF.

This chain connects TRBV9 to TRBJ1-6; weak D call: TRBD1 (5 bases). CDR3 size: 15 residues. Trimming removed 0 bases at V and 8 bases at J, with 12 bases between. CDR1 and CDR2 from the germline V gene are SGDLS and YYNGEE. In nucleotides, the CDR3 is TGTGCCAGCAGCGTAGGGGGCGGGGGAGATTCACCCCTCCACTTT. It translates to CASSVGGGGDSPLHF.

The chain combines TRBV28 with TRBJ1-1, with unresolved D. CDR1 MDHEN and CDR2 SYDVKM come from the germline V gene. CDR3 length: 16 amino acids. V lost 2 bases and J lost 6, with 19 bases in between. The CDR3 spells CASSLIAWGGFAEAFF. The CDR3 DNA is TGTGCCAGCAGTTTAATAGCATGGGGTGGGTTCGCTGAAGCTTTCTTT.

The chain couples TRBV27 to TRBJ2-2; 11 nucleotides align to TRBD1. Unmatched junction bases numbered 16, after V lost 7 bases and J lost 6 bases. Germline lookup yields CDR1 MNHEY and CDR2 SMNVEV (reference sequence). CDR3 length: 18 amino acids. CDR3 nucleotide sequence: TGTGCCAGCACCCCCGCCCCTGGACAGGGGGCTCGGGCCGGGGAGCTGTTTTTT. It translates to CASTPAPGQGARAGELFF.

V and J are TRBV6-4 and TRBJ2-1, with 8 bases matching TRBD2. Trimming at V came to 0 bases and at J to 7 bases, leaving 5 bases not matched to a gene. The CDR3 length is 15 residues. Germline V CDR1 and CDR2: MRHNA, SNTAGT. The CDR3 coding sequence is TGTGCCAGCAGTGACTCTAGCGGGAATTCGAATGAGCAGTTCTTC. As protein: CASSDSSGNSNEQFF.

J is TRBJ1-2 and V is TRBV6-6, with D uncertain. This CDR3 contains 11 residues. Germline loops: CDR1 MNHNY, CDR2 SVGAGI (reference sequence). The V and J ends lost 6 bases and 4 bases respectively, with 6 bases between them. CDR3 in amino acids: CASRAGYGYTF. The CDR3 coding sequence is TGTGCCAGCAGGGCTGGCTATGGCTACACCTTC.